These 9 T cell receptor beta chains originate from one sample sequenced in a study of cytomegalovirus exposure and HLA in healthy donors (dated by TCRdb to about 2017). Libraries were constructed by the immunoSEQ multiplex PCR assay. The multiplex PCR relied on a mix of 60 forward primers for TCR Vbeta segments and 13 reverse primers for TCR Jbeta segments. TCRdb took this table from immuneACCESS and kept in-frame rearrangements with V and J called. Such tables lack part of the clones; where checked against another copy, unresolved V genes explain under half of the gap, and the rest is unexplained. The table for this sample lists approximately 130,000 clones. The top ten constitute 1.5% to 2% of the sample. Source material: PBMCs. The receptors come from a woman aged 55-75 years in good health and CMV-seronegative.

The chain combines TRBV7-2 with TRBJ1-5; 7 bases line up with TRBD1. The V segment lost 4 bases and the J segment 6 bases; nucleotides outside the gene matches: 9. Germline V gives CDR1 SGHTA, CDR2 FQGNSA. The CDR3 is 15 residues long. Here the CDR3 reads CASSSRTGDFQPQHF. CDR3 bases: TGTGCCAGCAGCTCCAGAACAGGGGATTTTCAGCCCCAGCATTTT.

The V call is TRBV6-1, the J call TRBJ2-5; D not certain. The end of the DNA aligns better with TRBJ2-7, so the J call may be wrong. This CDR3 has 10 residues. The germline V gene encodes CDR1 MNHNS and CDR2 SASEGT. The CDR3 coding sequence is TGTGCCAGCCAAGCCTACGAGCAGTACTTC. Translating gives CASQAYEQYF.

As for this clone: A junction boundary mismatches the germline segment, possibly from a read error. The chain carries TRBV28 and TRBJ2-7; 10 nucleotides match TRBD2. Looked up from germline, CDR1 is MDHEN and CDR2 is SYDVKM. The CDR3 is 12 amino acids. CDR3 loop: CASSSSSGSRNF. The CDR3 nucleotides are TGTGCCAGCAGTTCTTCTAGCGGGAGTAGGAACTTC.

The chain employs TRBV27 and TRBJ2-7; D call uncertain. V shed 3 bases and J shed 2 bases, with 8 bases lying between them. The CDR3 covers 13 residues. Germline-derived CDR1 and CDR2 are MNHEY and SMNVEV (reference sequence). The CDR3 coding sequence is TGTGCCAGCAGTTTGGCAGAGGCCTACGAGCAGTACTTC. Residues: CASSLAEAYEQYF.

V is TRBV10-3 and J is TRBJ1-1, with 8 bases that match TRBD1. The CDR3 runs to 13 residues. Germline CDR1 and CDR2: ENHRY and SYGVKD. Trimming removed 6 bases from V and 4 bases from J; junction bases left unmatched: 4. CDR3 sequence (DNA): TGTGCCATCAGCGGACAGGGAGGCACTGAAGCTTTCTTT. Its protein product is CAISGQGGTEAFF.

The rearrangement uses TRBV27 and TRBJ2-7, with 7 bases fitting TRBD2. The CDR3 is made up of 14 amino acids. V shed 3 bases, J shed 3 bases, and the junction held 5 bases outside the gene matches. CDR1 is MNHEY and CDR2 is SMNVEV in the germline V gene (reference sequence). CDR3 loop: CASSLSGGGYEQYF. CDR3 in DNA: TGTGCCAGCAGTTTGTCAGGCGGGGGCTACGAGCAGTACTTC.

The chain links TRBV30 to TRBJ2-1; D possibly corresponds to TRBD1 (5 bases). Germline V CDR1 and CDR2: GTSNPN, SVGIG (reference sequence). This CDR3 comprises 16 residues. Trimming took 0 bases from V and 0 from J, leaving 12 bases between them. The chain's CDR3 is CAWSVQATSSYNEQFF. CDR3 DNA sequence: TGTGCCTGGAGTGTACAGGCCACCTCCTCCTACAATGAGCAGTTCTTC. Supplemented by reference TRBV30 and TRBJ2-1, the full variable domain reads SQTIHQWPATLVQPVGSPLSLECTVEGTSNPNLYWYRQAAGRGLQLLFYSVGIGQISSEVPQNLSASRPQDRQFILSSKKLLLSDSGFYLCAWSVQATSSYNEQFFGPGTRLTVL.

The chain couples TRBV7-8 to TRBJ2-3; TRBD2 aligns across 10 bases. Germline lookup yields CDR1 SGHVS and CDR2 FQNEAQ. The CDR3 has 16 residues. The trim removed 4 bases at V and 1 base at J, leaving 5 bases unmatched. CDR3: CASSSVSGGRTDTQYF. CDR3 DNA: TGTGCCAGCAGCTCCGTTAGCGGGGGGCGCACAGATACGCAGTATTTT.

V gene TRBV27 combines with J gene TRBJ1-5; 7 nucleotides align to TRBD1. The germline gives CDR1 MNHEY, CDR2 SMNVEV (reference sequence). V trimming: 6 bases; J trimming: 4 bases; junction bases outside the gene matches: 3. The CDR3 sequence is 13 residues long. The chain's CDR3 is CASSHRGNQPQHF. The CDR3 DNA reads TGTGCCAGCAGCCACAGGGGAAATCAGCCCCAGCATTTT.